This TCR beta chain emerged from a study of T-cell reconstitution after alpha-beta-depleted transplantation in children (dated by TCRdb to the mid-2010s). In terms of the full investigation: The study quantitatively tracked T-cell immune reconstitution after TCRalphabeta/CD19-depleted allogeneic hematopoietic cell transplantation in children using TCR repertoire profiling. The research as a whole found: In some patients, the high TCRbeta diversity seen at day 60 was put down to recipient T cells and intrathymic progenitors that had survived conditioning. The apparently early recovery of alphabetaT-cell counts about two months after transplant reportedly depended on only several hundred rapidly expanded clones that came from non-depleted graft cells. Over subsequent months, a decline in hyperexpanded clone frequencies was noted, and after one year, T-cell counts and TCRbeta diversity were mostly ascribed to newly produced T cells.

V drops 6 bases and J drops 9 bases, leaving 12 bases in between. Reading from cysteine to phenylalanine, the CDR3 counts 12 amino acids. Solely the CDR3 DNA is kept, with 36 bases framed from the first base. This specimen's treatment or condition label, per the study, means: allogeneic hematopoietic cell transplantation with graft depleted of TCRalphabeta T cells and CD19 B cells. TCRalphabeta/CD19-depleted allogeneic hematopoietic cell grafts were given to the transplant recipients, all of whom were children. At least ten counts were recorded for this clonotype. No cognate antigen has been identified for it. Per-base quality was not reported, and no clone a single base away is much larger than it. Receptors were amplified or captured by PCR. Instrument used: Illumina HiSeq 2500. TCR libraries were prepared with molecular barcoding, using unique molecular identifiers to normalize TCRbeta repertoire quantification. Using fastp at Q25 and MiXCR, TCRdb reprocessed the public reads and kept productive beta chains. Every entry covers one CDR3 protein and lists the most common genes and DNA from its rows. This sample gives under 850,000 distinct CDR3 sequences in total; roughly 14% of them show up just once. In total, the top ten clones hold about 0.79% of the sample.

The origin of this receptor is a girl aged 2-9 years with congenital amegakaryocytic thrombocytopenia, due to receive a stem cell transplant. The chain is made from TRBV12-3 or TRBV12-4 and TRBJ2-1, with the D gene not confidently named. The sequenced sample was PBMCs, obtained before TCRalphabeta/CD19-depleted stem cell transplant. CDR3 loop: CASSPSLSEQFF. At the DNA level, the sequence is TGTGCCAGCAGCCCGAGTCTTAGTGAGCAGTTCTTC.